The rows below give T cell receptor beta chains drawn from one sample of a study of blood T cell repertoires in COVID-19. Assay: immunoSEQ multiplex PCR; the TCRdb copy retains only in-frame clones and omits some. Of 150,000 or so clones listed, more than 70% were seen once; the top ten hold roughly 13%. Sequenced sample: peripheral blood. The receptors were gathered from a young man with active or convalescent COVID-19. The CDR3 runs from the conserved cysteine through the conserved F or W.

v_call,j_call,cdr3_aa
TRBV6-5,TRBJ2-1,CASSPSEELYEQFF
TRBV7-8,TRBJ2-5,CASSSRTGRGQETQYF
TRBV11-2,TRBJ2-4,CASSSPDGGRGLAKNIQYF
TRBV19,TRBJ2-7,CASKALAGETYEQYF
TRBV7-8,TRBJ1-1,CASSTRTDSNTEAFF
TRBV6-5,TRBJ2-7,CASSYGPSYEQYF
TRBV7-8,TRBJ2-7,CASMAFAGGYEQYF
TRBV10-2,TRBJ1-5,CASSGGDRAYSNQPQHF
TRBV7-2,TRBJ2-3,CASSENYLSTDTQYF
TRBV5-1,TRBJ1-1,CASSSGPGDTEAFF
TRBV5-1,TRBJ2-7,CASKYPPNEQYF
TRBV19,TRBJ2-3,CASSVAKSDTQYF
TRBV19,TRBJ2-1,CASSIPQGIGYNEQFF
TRBV2,TRBJ2-7,CASSGASGGRKTYEQYF
TRBV3-1/TRBV3-2,TRBJ2-1,CASRRGQALYNEQFF
TRBV20-1,TRBJ2-7,CSASGTGYEQYF
TRBV12-3/TRBV12-4,TRBJ1-2,CASSLIGGRGYTF
TRBV11-3,TRBJ2-1,CASSLGLAGGPNEQFF
TRBV7-9,TRBJ2-1,CASSPQGGLYVHNEQFF
TRBV27,TRBJ2-7,CASSSPWAPSYEQYF
TRBV5-1,TRBJ1-6,CASSLRGGDRNSPLHF
TRBV5-5,TRBJ2-2,CASSLLTGDPRLFF
TRBV5-6,TRBJ2-6,CASSLSSGGANVLTF
TRBV5-4,TRBJ2-7,CASSFDYPGEQYF
TRBV5-1,TRBJ2-1,CASERSGSAYNEQFF
TRBV20-1,TRBJ2-5,CSASLAAVKTQYF
TRBV7-8,TRBJ2-4,CASSLASAGQQYF
TRBV30,TRBJ2-2,CAWTFGAYTGELFF
TRBV2,TRBJ1-4,CASRDDRGRWDEKLFF
TRBV10-3,TRBJ2-3,CAISVLAEITDTQYF
TRBV27,TRBJ2-6,CASSFGKTGANVLTF
TRBV13,TRBJ1-2,CASTQGVYGYTF
TRBV19,TRBJ2-1,CASSLKRLALYNEQFF
TRBV5-1,TRBJ2-1,CASSLSSGAHEQFF
TRBV6-5,TRBJ2-7,CASSSTGFEQYF
TRBV5-4,TRBJ2-3,CASSSLAGGPPDTQYF
TRBV6-5,TRBJ1-1,CASSYSTGFPNTEAFF
TRBV3-1/TRBV3-2,TRBJ2-3,CASSQVSERGGRDTQYF
TRBV7-9,TRBJ2-2,CASSSGLAGGPGGELFF
TRBV7-2,TRBJ1-4,CASSLARRSNEKLFF
TRBV14,TRBJ2-7,CASSPNRLSYEQYF
TRBV7-3,TRBJ2-1,CASSRDFYNEQFF
TRBV5-4,TRBJ1-1,CASSRDLGTVGNTEAFF
TRBV12-3/TRBV12-4,TRBJ2-1,CASGPGVTEQFF
TRBV9,TRBJ2-2,CASSPMGQGPTGELFF
TRBV11-2,TRBJ1-1,CASSLNTRNTEAFF
TRBV11-2,TRBJ1-1,CASSLASGSEAFF
TRBV7-8,TRBJ1-2,CASSPSPDRLYGYTF
TRBV6-4,TRBJ2-1,CASSEIAGVNEQFF
TRBV15,TRBJ1-2,CATSRDRGYGYTF